The clone carrying this T cell receptor (beta chain) was detected only a few times. Its antigen is unidentified. This sample is drawn from a study of T cells after yellow fever vaccination. Study-wide results and caveats: Researchers noted that a small share of clonotypes showed up in both CD4 and CD8 compartments. Once the booster was given, most primary-vaccination clones reappeared, at about 96% for CD4 and roughly 85% for CD8. Weaker overall was a secondary response that nonetheless peaked faster, on day 5 versus 15.

A universal primer site and UMIs were added as TCR cDNA was made by 5'RACE template switching. TCRdb re-derived calls from the 5' RACE reads in MiXCR, one entry per CDR3 protein. The sample has roughly 400,000 distinct CDR3 sequences, around 19% seen once. This clonotype originated in a man aged 18 to 29 who received the YFV17D yellow fever vaccine. This specimen was PBMCs, taken before the yellow fever booster vaccination.

The CDR3 here is CASSSRGWQETQYF. CDR3 coding DNA: TGTGCCAGCAGTTCCCGAGGTTGGCAAGAGACCCAGTACTTC. The rearrangement uses TRBV27 and TRBJ2-5, with D unresolved. Germline CDR1 and CDR2: MNHEY and SMNVEV (reference sequence). V dropped 4 bases and J dropped 2 bases, with 11 bases sitting between them. CDR3 length equals 14 residues.